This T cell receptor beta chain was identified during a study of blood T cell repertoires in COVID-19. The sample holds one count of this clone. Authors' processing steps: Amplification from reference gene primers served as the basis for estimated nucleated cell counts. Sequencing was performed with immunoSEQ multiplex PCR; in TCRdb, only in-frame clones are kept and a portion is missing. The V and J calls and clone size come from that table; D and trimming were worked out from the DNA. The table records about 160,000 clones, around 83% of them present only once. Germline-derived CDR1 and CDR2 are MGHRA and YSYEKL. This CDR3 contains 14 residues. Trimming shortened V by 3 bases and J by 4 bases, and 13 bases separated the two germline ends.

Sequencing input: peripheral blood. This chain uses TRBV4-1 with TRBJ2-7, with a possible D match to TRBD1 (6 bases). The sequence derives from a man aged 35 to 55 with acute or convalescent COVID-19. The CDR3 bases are TGCGCCAGCAGCCACCCTACGGACAGATACGAGCAGTACTTC. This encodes CASSHPTDRYEQYF.